The entry that follows covers one TCR beta chain sequence. These data are taken from a study of OX40 agonist ivuxolimab in advanced cancers. Produced via immunoSEQ multiplex PCR; TCRdb's table is partial and in-frame only. The sample records approximately 59,000 clones, approximately 89% being singletons. Germline-derived CDR1 and CDR2 are SGHVS and FQNEAQ. V trimming: 1 base; J trimming: 5 bases; junction bases outside the gene matches: 6. The CDR3 is 15 residues long. Here the sequenced sample was CD4+ or CD8+ T cells sorted from blood, taken in a trial of the OX40 agonist ivuxolimab. The chain carries TRBV7-8 and TRBJ1-1; the match to TRBD1 covers 8 bases. This sequence was found in an adult with an advanced solid tumor such as melanoma, head and neck, liver or kidney cancer. The CDR3 region is CASSLDPGGGTEAFF. The DNA of the CDR3 is TGTGCCAGCAGCTTAGATCCAGGGGGCGGAACTGAAGCTTTCTTT. Looking up the rest from reference TRBV7-8 and TRBJ1-1 gives the full variable domain: GAGVSQSPRYKVAKRGQDVALRCDPISGHVSLFWYQQALGQGPEFLTYFQNEAQLDKSGLPSDRFFAERPEGSVSTLKIQRTQQEDSAVYLCASSLDPGGGTEAFFGQGTRLTVV.